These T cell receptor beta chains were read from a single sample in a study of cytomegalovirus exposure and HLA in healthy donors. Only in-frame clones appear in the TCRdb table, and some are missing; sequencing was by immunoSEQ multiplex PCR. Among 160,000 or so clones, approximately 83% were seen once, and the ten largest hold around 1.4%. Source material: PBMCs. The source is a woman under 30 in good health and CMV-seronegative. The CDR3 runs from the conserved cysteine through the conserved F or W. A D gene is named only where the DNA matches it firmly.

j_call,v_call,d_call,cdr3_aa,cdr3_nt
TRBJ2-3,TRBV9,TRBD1,CASSATNRGAYTDTQYF,TGTGCCAGCAGCGCGACTAACAGGGGTGCATACACAGATACGCAGTATTTT
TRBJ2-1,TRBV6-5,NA,CASSSGKGRRGEQFF,TGTGCCAGCAGCTCCGGCAAGGGGCGGAGGGGTGAGCAGTTCTTC
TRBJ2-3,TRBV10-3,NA,CAISTTPPTDTQYF,TGTGCCATCAGTACTACCCCACCCACAGATACGCAGTATTTT
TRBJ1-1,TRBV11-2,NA,CASSLTREEAFF,TGTGCCAGCAGCTTAACGAGGGAGGAAGCTTTCTTT
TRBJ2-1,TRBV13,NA,CASSLGISPNEQFF,TGTGCCAGCAGCTTAGGTATTAGCCCCAATGAGCAGTTCTTC
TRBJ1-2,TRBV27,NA,CATYIQGLYTF,TGTGCCACCTATATTCAGGGGCTCTACACCTTC
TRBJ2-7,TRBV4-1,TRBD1,CASSLITGVDSSYEQYF,TGCGCCAGCAGCCTAATTACAGGGGTCGATTCCTCCTACGAGCAGTACTTC
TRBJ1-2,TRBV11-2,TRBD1,CASSTQGDRGRYGYTF,TGTGCCAGCAGCACACAGGGGGACAGGGGGCGTTATGGCTACACCTTC
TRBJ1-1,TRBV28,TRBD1,CASSSRTGQGKRALSTEAFF,TGTGCCAGCAGTTCGAGAACGGGACAGGGGAAAAGGGCCTTGAGCACTGAAGCTTTCTTT
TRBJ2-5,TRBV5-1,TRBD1,CASSVGQPGGETQYF,TGCGCCAGCAGCGTGGGACAGCCTGGTGGGGAGACCCAGTACTTC
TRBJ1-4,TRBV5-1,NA,CASSPQLATNEKLFF,TGCGCCAGCAGCCCCCAGTTGGCAACTAATGAAAAACTGTTTTTT
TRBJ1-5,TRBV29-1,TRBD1,CSVTQGQGADQPQHF,TGCAGCGTTACGCAAGGACAGGGGGCGGATCAGCCCCAGCATTTT
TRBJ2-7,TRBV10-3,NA,CAISESQGSGYEQYF,TGTGCCATCAGTGAGTCGCAGGGTAGTGGATACGAGCAGTACTTC
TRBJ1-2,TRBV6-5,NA,CASSPDGLRGGYTF,TGTGCCAGCAGTCCGGACGGACTTCGGGGTGGCTACACCTTC
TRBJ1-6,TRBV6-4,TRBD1,CASSDRDSGPLHF,TGTGCCAGCAGTGACCGGGACAGCGGACCCCTCCACTTT